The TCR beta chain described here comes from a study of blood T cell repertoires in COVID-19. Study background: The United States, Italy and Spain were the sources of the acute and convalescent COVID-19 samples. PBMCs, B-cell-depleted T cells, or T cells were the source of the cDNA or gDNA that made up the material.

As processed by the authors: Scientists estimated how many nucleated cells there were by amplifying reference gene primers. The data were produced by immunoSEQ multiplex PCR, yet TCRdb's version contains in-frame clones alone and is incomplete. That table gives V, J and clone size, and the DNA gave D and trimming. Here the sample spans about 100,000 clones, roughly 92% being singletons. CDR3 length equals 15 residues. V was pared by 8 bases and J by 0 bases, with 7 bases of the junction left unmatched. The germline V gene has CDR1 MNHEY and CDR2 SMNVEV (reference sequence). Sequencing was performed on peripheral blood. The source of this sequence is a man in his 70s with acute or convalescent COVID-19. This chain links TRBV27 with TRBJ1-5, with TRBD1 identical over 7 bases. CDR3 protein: CASGPDRDSNQPQHF. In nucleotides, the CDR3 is TGTGCCAGCGGTCCTGACAGGGATAGCAATCAGCCCCAGCATTTT.